Below, 13 T cell receptor beta chains from the same sample are listed, as sequenced in a study of CD8+ T cells in alopecia areata. Treatment reported: oral pan-JAK inhibitor, 5-10 mg twice daily. Following RNA extraction, reverse transcription yielded cDNA that acted as the sequencing template. The assay was immunoSEQ multiplex PCR, and TCRdb's table has in-frame clones only and misses some. Altogether 80,000 to 100,000 clones are present, roughly 46% being singletons, with the ten largest covering 18%. Sequenced material: CD8+ T cells sorted from blood, taken at week 24, from a patient treated with tofacitinib. The origin of the receptors is a human donor with alopecia areata.

As regards this clone: This CDR3 is also generated by other DNA sequences in the sample. The genes are TRBV7-9 and TRBJ2-3; TRBD2 matches at 11 bases. The germline gives CDR1 SEHNR, CDR2 FQNEAQ (reference sequence). Losses at the gene ends were 6 bases for V and 4 bases for J; bases not matched to a gene: 6. This CDR3 is 15 amino acids long. The CDR3 sequence: CASSFLAGGADTQYF. CDR3 nucleotide sequence: TGTGCCAGCAGTTTCCTAGCGGGAGGCGCAGATACGCAGTATTTT.

The chain has TRBV7-2 and TRBJ2-1, with 9 bases fitting TRBD2. In germline, CDR1 is SGHTA, CDR2 FQGNSA. CDR3 length: 16 amino acids. Losses at the gene ends were 5 bases for V and 3 bases for J; bases not matched to a gene: 8. CDR3 residues: CASSPSGNRGYNEQFF. In nucleotides, the CDR3 is TGTGCCAGCAGCCCTAGCGGGAATCGGGGCTACAATGAGCAGTTCTTC. Combining the CDR3 with reference TRBV7-2 and TRBJ2-1 gives the whole variable domain GAGVSQSPSNKVTEKGKDVELRCDPISGHTALYWYRQSLGQGLEFLIYFQGNSAPDKSGLPSDRFSAERTGGSVSTLTIQRTQQEDSAVYLCASSPSGNRGYNEQFFGPGTRLTVL.

Judged by abundance, this clone is medium-sized (0.01 to 0.1%). The V and J genes are TRBV5-4 and TRBJ2-3; D possibly matches TRBD1 or TRBD2 (6 bases each). Germline CDR1 SGHNT, CDR2 YYREEE (reference sequence). The CDR3 totals 18 residues. The ends were cut back, 0 bases at V and 2 bases at J, with 19 bases in the middle. CDR3 loop: CASSLAWETGATTDTQYF. In DNA, the CDR3 is TGTGCCAGCAGCTTGGCATGGGAAACGGGGGCGACCACAGATACGCAGTATTTT.

This chain connects TRBV7-9 to TRBJ2-7; D ambiguous. Germline CDR1 reads SEHNR; CDR2 reads FQNEAQ (reference sequence). V gave up 2 bases and J gave up 4 bases, with 12 bases separating them. There are 14 residues in the CDR3. The CDR3 loop is CASSLSNSAYEQYF. The CDR3, as DNA: TGTGCCAGCAGCTTAAGCAACAGCGCATACGAGCAGTACTTC.

The chain has TRBV30 and TRBJ1-4, with D unclear. V was cut by 3 bases and J by 8 bases, with 10 bases left in between. CDR3 length: 12 amino acids. Germline CDR1 is GTSNPN and CDR2 is SVGIG (reference sequence). CDR3 sequence (DNA): TGTGCCTGGAGCGAAGAATCCGAAAAACTGTTTTTT. This gives the protein CAWSEESEKLFF.

The rearrangement links TRBV19 to TRBJ2-6, with D tentatively TRBD1 or TRBD2 (5 bases each). The ends were cut back, 4 bases at V and 1 base at J, with 29 bases in the middle. The germline gives CDR1 LNHDA, CDR2 SQIVND (reference sequence). The CDR3 runs to 22 residues. CDR3 DNA sequence: TGTGCCAGTAGTACACGAGAACAAACCTTCGGGGACCCCTATTCTGGGGCCAACGTCCTGACTTTC. It translates to CASSTREQTFGDPYSGANVLTF.

This clone has only a few counts. The chain has TRBV9 and TRBJ1-2, with no clear D. CDR1 is SGDLS and CDR2 is YYNGEE in the germline V gene. This CDR3 is 11 amino acids long. The germline V and J ends were trimmed by 2 bases and 9 bases, with 8 bases remaining between them. The CDR3 here is CASSVTGRYTF. The CDR3 DNA reads as TGTGCCAGCAGCGTTACGGGTCGCTACACCTTC.

The chain recombines TRBV11-2 with TRBJ2-7, with TRBD2 identical over 7 bases. Germline CDR1 is SGHAT and CDR2 is FQNNGV. The CDR3 sequence is 15 residues long. J lost 0 bases, V lost 1 base, and 3 bases had no gene match. CDR3 amino acids: CASSLGRGSSYEQYF. CDR3 nucleotide sequence: TGTGCCAGCAGCTTAGGCCGCGGGAGCTCCTACGAGCAGTACTTC.

This chain joins TRBV9 and TRBJ2-3; tentative D call: TRBD1 (6 bases). The CDR3 totals 15 residues. V was trimmed by 2 bases and J by 5 bases, leaving 15 bases between them. The germline V gene has CDR1 SGDLS and CDR2 YYNGEE. CDR3 protein: CASSVTGRGGDTQYF. The CDR3 DNA reads as TGTGCCAGCAGCGTGACGGGGCGAGGGGGAGATACGCAGTATTTT. The full variable domain, completed using reference TRBV9 and TRBJ2-3, is DSGVTQTPKHLITATGQRVTLRCSPRSGDLSVYWYQQSLDQGLQFLIQYYNGEERAKGNILERFSAQQFPDLHSELNLSSLELGDSALYFCASSVTGRGGDTQYFGPGTRLTVL.

The table lists this clone with a few counts. The J gene is TRBJ2-3, the V gene TRBV2; D unclear. This CDR3 is built from 13 residues. Trimming cost V 0 bases and J 5 bases, with 6 bases left between them. The germline V gene encodes CDR1 SNHLY and CDR2 FYNNEI. The CDR3 is CASSEALRDTQYF. In nucleotides, the CDR3 is TGTGCCAGCAGTGAAGCCCTGAGAGATACGCAGTATTTT. The full variable domain, rest sourced from reference TRBV2 and TRBJ2-3, is EPEVTQTPSHQVTQMGQEVILRCVPISNHLYFYWYRQILGQKVEFLVSFYNNEISEKSEIFDDQFSVERPDGSNFTLKIRSTKLEDSAMYFCASSEALRDTQYFGPGTRLTVL.

In this sample, this clone turned up many times. V and J are TRBV28 and TRBJ2-5; TRBD2 might be the D (6 bases). Between the trimmed V and J ends, which lost 7 bases and 2 bases, there was a span of 11 bases. There are 13 residues in the CDR3. Germline CDR1 and CDR2: MDHEN and SYDVKM. Here the CDR3 reads CASTLALQETQYF. CDR3 sequence (DNA): TGTGCCAGCACCCTAGCGTTGCAAGAGACCCAGTACTTC.

This clone appeared a few times. In nucleotides, the CDR3 is TGTGCCAGCAGCCTAGGGGGCACAGATACGCAGTATTTT. Protein product: CASSLGGTDTQYF. The chain uses TRBV9 and TRBJ2-3, with D perhaps matching TRBD1 (5 bases). V was pared by 4 bases and J by 1 base, with 7 bases between. Germline CDR1 and CDR2: SGDLS and YYNGEE. There are 13 residues in the CDR3.

This clone was counted only a few times. The chain links TRBV11-2 to TRBJ1-4; D is possibly TRBD1 (6 bases). This CDR3 is 12 amino acids long. V lost 1 base and J 11 bases, leaving 8 bases between the germline ends. Germline CDR1 and CDR2: SGHAT and FQNNGV. The CDR3, as DNA: TGTGCCAGCAGCTTAGCAGGGGACAAACTGTTTTTT. It specifies CASSLAGDKLFF.